Each of the 22 T cell receptor beta chains below was sequenced from the same sample in a study of shared clonotypes between healthy human individuals. TCRdb's table, derived via immunoSEQ multiplex PCR, lists solely in-frame clones and lacks some. This sample has just under 350,000 clones, with more than 60% found just once. The source material was memory CD4+ T cells sorted from blood. Subset indicated: CD45RA-negative fraction. The receptors derive from a man younger than 45 in good health.

The CDR3 DNA is TGTGCCAGCCGGGTCCCAGCGTCCTTCCTAGCCAAAAACATTCAGTACTTC. Protein sequence: CASRVPASFLAKNIQYF. J is TRBJ2-4 and V is TRBV2; no clear D gene. Germline loops: CDR1 SNHLY, CDR2 FYNNEI. The CDR3 runs 17 residues. Trimming took 8 bases from V and 0 from J, leaving 20 bases between them.

V gene TRBV5-4 combines with J gene TRBJ2-5; unclear D gene. CDR3 length equals 14 residues. Germline assignment: CDR1 SGHNT and CDR2 YYREEE (reference sequence). V lost 0 bases and J 1 base, leaving 7 bases between the germline ends. The CDR3 bases are TGTGCCAGCAGCTTGGCGGACCTCCAAGAGACCCAGTACTTC. This sequence encodes CASSLADLQETQYF.

V and J are TRBV27 and TRBJ2-3; D assignment may be TRBD1 or TRBD2 (6 bases each). The V and J ends lost 6 bases and 6 bases respectively, with 19 bases between them. Germline V gene lookup returns CDR1 MNHEY and CDR2 SMNVEV (reference sequence). The CDR3 totals 15 residues. CDR3 sequence: CASSPGASLPDTQYF. The CDR3 DNA reads TGTGCCAGCAGCCCGGGGGCCTCCCTCCCGGATACGCAGTATTTT.

This rearrangement joins TRBV5-1 to TRBJ2-3; 8 bases fit TRBD2. Trimming took 6 bases from V and 6 from J; bases not matched to a gene: 12. This CDR3 contains 15 residues. Looked up from germline, CDR1 is SGHRS and CDR2 is YFSETQ. CDR3 sequence reads: CASKSGGLGVDTQYF. The CDR3, as DNA: TGCGCCAGCAAGTCGGGAGGGTTAGGGGTGGATACGCAGTATTTT.

This clone showed up just a few times. J is TRBJ1-5 and V is TRBV7-2; D might be TRBD1 (5 bases). The CDR3 runs 15 residues. V was shortened by 4 bases and J by 0 bases, with 10 bases between the two germline ends. CDR1 is SGHTA and CDR2 is FQGNSA in the germline V gene. CDR3: CASSSTANSNQPQHF. The CDR3 region has the DNA TGTGCCAGCAGCTCGACAGCTAATAGCAATCAGCCCCAGCATTTT. The complete variable domain, with remaining parts taken from reference TRBV7-2 and TRBJ1-5, reads GAGVSQSPSNKVTEKGKDVELRCDPISGHTALYWYRQSLGQGLEFLIYFQGNSAPDKSGLPSDRFSAERTGGSVSTLTIQRTQQEDSAVYLCASSSTANSNQPQHFGDGTRLSIL.

This clone has just a few counts. V and J are TRBV12-1 and TRBJ2-7; the table names TRBD2, a call not compared with the DNA. TRBV12-1 is a known pseudogene. The CDR3 has 15 residues. CDR3 nucleotides: TGTGCCAGCAGCTGCAGGACTAGCGGGAGTTACGAGCAGTACTTC. It yields the protein CASSCRTSGSYEQYF.

The chain joins TRBV7-9 to TRBJ2-3; 7 bases are a match to TRBD1. Germline V CDR1 and CDR2: SEHNR, FQNEAQ (reference sequence). The V segment lost 5 bases and the J segment 0 bases; nucleotides outside the gene matches: 2. The CDR3 totals 14 residues. CDR3: CASSQQGSTDTQYF. The CDR3 DNA reads TGTGCCAGCAGCCAACAGGGGAGCACAGATACGCAGTATTTT. Full variable domain (missing parts from reference TRBV7-9 and TRBJ2-3): DTGVSQNPRHKITKRGQNVTFRCDPISEHNRLYWYRQTLGQGPEFLTYFQNEAQLEKSRLLSDRFSAERPKGSFSTLEIQRTEQGDSAMYLCASSQQGSTDTQYFGPGTRLTVL.

The chain employs TRBV28 and TRBJ2-7; 8 bases agree with TRBD1. The J segment lost 3 bases and the V segment lost 5 bases, leaving 9 bases of the junction unmatched. CDR1 MDHEN and CDR2 SYDVKM come from the germline V gene. The CDR3 length is 15 residues. In DNA form, the CDR3 reads TGTGCCAGCAGTCCGCCCACAGGACAGGGCTACGAGCAGTACTTC. Translating gives CASSPPTGQGYEQYF. The whole variable domain, filled in from reference TRBV28 and TRBJ2-7, reads DVKVTQSSRYLVKRTGEKVFLECVQDMDHENMFWYRQDPGLGLRLIYFSYDVKMKEKGDIPEGYSVSREKKERFSLILESASTNQTSMYLCASSPPTGQGYEQYFGPGTRLTVT.

The chain uses TRBV2 and TRBJ1-5; the D gene is possibly TRBD1 (5 bases). V lost 0 bases and J 3 bases, leaving 9 bases between the germline ends. The germline V gene has CDR1 SNHLY and CDR2 FYNNEI. This CDR3 has 15 residues. CDR3 bases: TGTGCCAGCAGTGAAGCGGGGCTGGACAATCAGCCCCAGCATTTT. It translates to CASSEAGLDNQPQHF.

The CDR3 reads CASSPEPTDTQYF. CDR3 coding DNA: TGTGCCAGCAGCCCGGAACCCACAGATACGCAGTATTTT. V usage is TRBV7-9 and J usage is TRBJ2-3; D ambiguous. Trimming pared 5 bases from V and 2 bases from J, leaving 8 bases between. The CDR3 covers 13 residues. CDR1 is SEHNR and CDR2 is FQNEAQ in the germline V gene (reference sequence).

Regarding this clone: This CDR3 is also generated by other DNA sequences in the sample. CDR3 bases: TGTGCCAGCAGCTTAGGCGGTGATCAGCCCCAGCATTTT. It translates to CASSLGGDQPQHF. The chain combines TRBV5-4 with TRBJ1-5, with no clear D. This CDR3 has 13 residues. Between the trimmed V and J ends, which lost 2 bases and 5 bases, there was a span of 8 bases. Looked up from germline, CDR1 is SGHNT and CDR2 is YYREEE (reference sequence).

This clone was seen ten or more times. This chain uses TRBV30 with TRBJ2-4; D is undetermined. This CDR3 spans 11 amino acids. With 5 bases removed from V and 2 bases from J, the gap between germline ends came to 4 bases. CDR1 is GTSNPN, CDR2 SVGIG, per germline (reference sequence). The CDR3 DNA reads as TGTGCCTGGGAGTCCAAAAACATTCAGTACTTC. Protein: CAWESKNIQYF.

The V call is TRBV6-1, the J call TRBJ1-2, with a tentative D call TRBD1 (5 bases). The CDR3 spans 15 residues. Germline V lookup: CDR1 MNHNS, CDR2 SASEGT. The V end was cut by 6 bases, the J end by 4 bases, with 18 bases between. The CDR3 loop is CASSESWDSSYGYTF. CDR3 coding DNA: TGTGCCAGCAGCGAGAGCTGGGACTCAAGCTATGGCTACACCTTC.

This clone was found a few times. V usage is TRBV6-1 and J usage is TRBJ2-1; D tentatively fits TRBD1 or TRBD2 (6 bases each). The V gene's germline CDR1 is MNHNS and CDR2 SASEGT. This CDR3 is built from 14 residues. The V and J ends lost 6 bases and 10 bases respectively, with 19 bases between them. The CDR3 spells CASSRGWGAGEQFF. CDR3 nucleotide sequence: TGTGCCAGCAGCCGAGGATGGGGGGCAGGGGAGCAGTTCTTC.

As regards this clone: It is likely a read error: a sequence one base away is far more abundant. The chain employs TRBV5-1 and TRBJ2-7; the D gene is possibly TRBD1 (6 bases). CDR1 is SGHRS and CDR2 is YFSETQ in the germline V gene. This CDR3 region has 16 residues. The CDR3, as DNA: TGCGCCAGCAGCTTGGGGGGCACAGGGACGTCCTACGGGCAGTACTTC. Protein: CASSLGGTGTSYGQYF. Full variable domain (rest looked up from reference TRBV5-1 and TRBJ2-7): KAGVTQTPRYLIKTRGQQVTLSCSPISGHRSVSWYQQTPGQGLQFLFEYFSETQRNKGNFPGRFSGRQFSNSRSEMNVSTLELGDSALYLCASSLGGTGTSYGQYFGPGTRLTVT.

This clone was detected a few times. This chain joins TRBV5-5 and TRBJ1-3; D possibly corresponds to TRBD1 (6 bases). The germline gives CDR1 SGHKS, CDR2 YYEKEE (reference sequence). The CDR3 is made up of 13 amino acids. Trimming removed 4 bases at V and 9 bases at J, with 14 bases between. The CDR3 spells CASSDLQGSTIYF. The CDR3 nucleotides are TGTGCCAGCAGCGACCTGCAGGGGAGCACCATATATTTT.

As for this clone: The same CDR3 arises from other DNA sequences in this sample as well. This rearrangement joins TRBV7-9 to TRBJ2-7; D is unclear. Germline V lookup: CDR1 SEHNR, CDR2 FQNEAQ (reference sequence). V was pared by 5 bases and J by 0 bases, with 5 bases between. The CDR3 has 12 amino acids. CDR3 in amino acids: CASSPSSYEQYF. Written as DNA, the CDR3 is TGTGCCAGCAGCCCCAGCTCCTACGAGCAGTACTTC.

This chain connects TRBV10-1 to TRBJ2-5, with 8 bases identical to TRBD1. V lost 5 bases and J lost 4; bases outside the gene matches: 9. This CDR3 contains 15 residues. Looked up from germline, CDR1 is WNHNN and CDR2 is SYGVQD (reference sequence). The CDR3 reads CASSPGQGVGETQYF. The CDR3 DNA reads TGCGCCAGCAGTCCTGGACAGGGTGTAGGAGAGACCCAGTACTTC.

This clone was seen a few times. The V gene is TRBV29-1, the J gene TRBJ2-5; 10 bases are shared with TRBD2. The trim removed 3 bases at V and 5 bases at J, leaving 3 bases unmatched. There are 13 residues in the CDR3. Germline V gene data show CDR1 as SQVTM and CDR2 as ANQGSEA. CDR3 sequence: CSVDLAGAETQYF. CDR3 DNA sequence: TGCAGCGTTGACCTAGCGGGAGCGGAGACCCAGTACTTC.

The CDR3 loop is CASSEDRAAWNTEAFF. The DNA of the CDR3 is TGCGCCAGCAGCGAGGACAGAGCAGCGTGGAACACTGAAGCTTTCTTT. The chain combines TRBV5-1 with TRBJ1-1; a weak D match, TRBD1 (6 bases). Germline CDR1 is SGHRS and CDR2 is YFSETQ. V was shortened by 4 bases and J by 1 base, with 17 bases between the two germline ends. The CDR3 extends over 16 amino acids.

V and J are TRBV6-5 and TRBJ2-7; 8 bases agree with TRBD1. Trimming cost V 6 bases and J 4 bases; bases outside gene matches: 11. CDR3 length equals 15 residues. Germline-derived CDR1 and CDR2 are MNHEY and SVGAGI. In DNA form, the CDR3 reads TGTGCCAGCAGCGGGGCCAGGACAGGGACGTACGAGCAGTACTTC. This encodes CASSGARTGTYEQYF.

The chain combines TRBV7-8 with TRBJ2-5; possibly TRBD1 for D (5 bases). Germline-derived CDR1 and CDR2 are SGHVS and FQNEAQ. The CDR3 runs to 17 residues. V was shortened by 10 bases and J by 0 bases, with 24 bases between the two germline ends. CDR3 nucleotides: TGTGCCATCATAGACGCCGAGGACAAGGGATACCAAGAGACCCAGTACTTC. Translation: CAIIDAEDKGYQETQYF.